These 16 T cell receptor beta chains were all obtained from the same sample, sequenced in a study of T cell responses to AZD1222 COVID-19 vaccine. Measured with immunoSEQ multiplex PCR; TCRdb has only the in-frame clones, and not every one. The repertoire holds tens of thousands of clones, with more than 60% as singletons. Sequences were derived from peripheral blood, sampled on day 0 of AZD1222 vaccination. These TCRs come from an adult in good health.

Only one count was recorded for this clone. The chain couples TRBV19 to TRBJ1-5, with D possibly matching TRBD1 (5 bases). With 0 bases removed from V and 5 bases from J, the gap between germline ends came to 11 bases. The CDR3 is 15 residues long. From germline, CDR1 is LNHDA and CDR2 SQIVND (reference sequence). The CDR3 sequence: CASSIDRRGDQPQHF. The CDR3 DNA reads TGTGCCAGTAGTATAGATAGGAGGGGTGATCAGCCCCAGCATTTT.

This chain joins TRBV28 and TRBJ1-2; D unclear. The CDR3 loop spans 19 amino acids. Trimming took 7 bases from V and 5 from J, leaving 32 bases between them. CDR1 MDHEN and CDR2 SYDVKM come from the germline V gene. CDR3 residues: CASITHLTRVVNAPYGYTF. CDR3 sequence (DNA): TGTGCCAGCATAACACACCTAACAAGGGTAGTAAATGCCCCGTATGGCTACACCTTC.

This chain joins TRBV19 and TRBJ1-5; D may be TRBD1 (5 bases). Trimming stripped 6 bases from V and 4 bases from J, with 16 bases between. This CDR3 spans 15 amino acids. Germline V gives CDR1 LNHDA, CDR2 SQIVND (reference sequence). CDR3 nucleotides: TGTGCCAGTAGCCCCCTACGGCAGGGAAATCAGCCCCAGCATTTT. It is translated as CASSPLRQGNQPQHF.

The J gene is TRBJ1-1, the V gene TRBV5-1; TRBD1 matches at 9 bases. Per the germline V gene, CDR1 is SGHRS and CDR2 is YFSETQ. V dropped 4 bases and J dropped 1; count of bases not matched to a gene: 5. The CDR3 sequence is 15 residues long. CDR3 in DNA: TGCGCCAGCAGCGTGGAGGGACAGGGGAACACTGAAGCTTTCTTT. Protein product: CASSVEGQGNTEAFF.

The rearrangement links TRBV7-8 to TRBJ2-3; 9 positions agree with TRBD2. V lost 5 bases and J lost 3; bases outside the gene matches: 12. The CDR3 spans 17 residues. The germline CDR1 and CDR2 sequences are SGHVS and FQNEAQ. The CDR3 region is CASSAWDSGRTTDTQYF. CDR3 coding DNA: TGTGCCAGCAGCGCCTGGGATAGCGGGAGAACAACAGATACGCAGTATTTT.

This clone was recorded a few times. The V call is TRBV28, the J call TRBJ2-1; unclear D gene. Per germline, CDR1 MDHEN and CDR2 SYDVKM. The CDR3 is 15 residues long. V was shortened by 3 bases and J by 5 bases, with 14 bases between the two germline ends. In DNA form, the CDR3 reads TGTGCCAGCAGTTTGTACTCCGAGGAGCACAATGAGCAGTTCTTC. Translated, it gives CASSLYSEEHNEQFF.

In regard to this clone: Other DNA sequences in this specimen translate into the identical CDR3. The chain is built from TRBV28 and TRBJ2-7, with 8 bases lining up with TRBD1. Per the germline V gene, CDR1 is MDHEN and CDR2 is SYDVKM. CDR3 length equals 14 residues. Trimming removed 4 bases from V and 4 bases from J; junction bases left unmatched: 6. The CDR3 sequence: CASSSGTGGYEQYF. The DNA for the CDR3 is TGTGCCAGCAGTTCCGGTACAGGGGGTTACGAGCAGTACTTC.

The chain joins TRBV7-2 to TRBJ1-2, with D tentatively TRBD1 (5 bases). CDR3 length equals 14 residues. CDR1 and CDR2 (germline): SGHTA, FQGNSA. V dropped 5 bases and J dropped 8 bases, with 18 bases sitting between them. Written as DNA, the CDR3 is TGTGCCAGCAGCCATGACCAGGGAATATACGGCTACACCTTC. Its translation: CASSHDQGIYGYTF.

This clone was observed once. This sequence joins TRBV10-3 and TRBJ1-1; D is possibly TRBD1 (6 bases). The germline V gene encodes CDR1 ENHRY and CDR2 SYGVKD. V dropped 7 bases and J dropped 1 base, with 13 bases sitting between them. There are 14 residues in the CDR3. This chain's CDR3 is CAITPGGENTEAFF. In DNA form, the CDR3 reads TGTGCCATCACTCCTGGGGGCGAGAACACTGAAGCTTTCTTT.

This clone came up a few times. The chain employs TRBV11-2 and TRBJ1-3; tentative D call: TRBD1 (6 bases). The CDR3 totals 15 residues. Trimming stripped 0 bases from V and 0 bases from J, with 6 bases between. Germline V gives CDR1 SGHAT, CDR2 FQNNGV. The CDR3 DNA is TGTGCCAGCAGCTTAGAAGGGGGCTCTGGAAACACCATATATTTT. It encodes CASSLEGGSGNTIYF. The full variable domain, rest sourced from reference TRBV11-2 and TRBJ1-3, is EAGVAQSPRYKIIEKRQSVAFWCNPISGHATLYWYQQILGQGPKLLIQFQNNGVVDDSQLPKDRFSAERLKGVDSTLKIQPAKLEDSAVYLCASSLEGGSGNTIYFGEGSWLTVV.

The V and J genes are TRBV27 and TRBJ2-3; 9 positions agree with TRBD2. The CDR3 is made up of 15 amino acids. Looked up from germline, CDR1 is MNHEY and CDR2 is SMNVEV (reference sequence). V lost 4 bases and J lost 5; bases outside the gene matches: 7. Here the CDR3 DNA reads TGTGCCAGCAGTTCAATTGTAGCGGGAGAAGATACGCAGTATTTT. Its translation is CASSSIVAGEDTQYF.

The CDR3 spells CASRLPGLAGGSNTGELFF. In nucleotides, the CDR3 is TGTGCCAGCAGGCTTCCGGGACTAGCGGGAGGCTCGAACACCGGGGAGCTGTTTTTT. The chain carries TRBV28 and TRBJ2-2; TRBD2 agrees at 15 bases. Trimming removed 6 bases from V and 0 bases from J; junction bases left unmatched: 8. The CDR3 has 19 residues. Germline V gene lookup returns CDR1 MDHEN and CDR2 SYDVKM.

CDR3 in DNA: TGCGCCAGCAGCATAACAGGGGTGGGGAACAATGAGCAGTTCTTC. Translation: CASSITGVGNNEQFF. The J gene is TRBJ2-1, the V gene TRBV5-1; 7 nucleotides line up with TRBD1. Looked up from germline, CDR1 is SGHRS and CDR2 is YFSETQ. This CDR3 has 15 residues. Trimming removed 4 bases from V and 5 bases from J; junction bases left unmatched: 9. The full variable domain, in which reference TRBV5-1 and TRBJ2-1 provide the parts outside the CDR3, is KAGVTQTPRYLIKTRGQQVTLSCSPISGHRSVSWYQQTPGQGLQFLFEYFSETQRNKGNFPGRFSGRQFSNSRSEMNVSTLELGDSALYLCASSITGVGNNEQFFGPGTRLTVL.

V is TRBV6-5 and J is TRBJ1-1; TRBD1 is a possible D gene (5 bases). The germline V gene has CDR1 MNHEY and CDR2 SVGAGI. The CDR3 has 12 amino acids. Trimming took off 6 bases at V and 10 bases at J, with 15 bases between the two ends. CDR3 in amino acids: CASSQPPGIAFF. CDR3 DNA sequence: TGTGCCAGCAGCCAACCCCCAGGGATAGCTTTCTTT.

This clone was counted only a few times. The V call is TRBV4-1, the J call TRBJ1-2; TRBD1 aligns across 9 bases. CDR1 MGHRA and CDR2 YSYEKL come from the germline V gene. The junction had 2 bases not matched to a gene; V was cut back by 2 bases and J by 4 bases. This CDR3 contains 14 residues. CDR3 region: CASSQPGQGYGYTF. The DNA of the CDR3 is TGCGCCAGCAGCCAACCGGGACAGGGCTATGGCTACACCTTC.

The chain is built from TRBV19 and TRBJ1-2, with 12 bases fitting TRBD1. Germline V gene sequence: CDR1 LNHDA, CDR2 SQIVND (reference sequence). Trimming cost V 8 bases and J 3 bases; bases outside gene matches: 1. The CDR3 consists of 13 residues. CDR3 in amino acids: CASGDRGHYGYTF. For the CDR3, the DNA is TGTGCCAGTGGGGACAGGGGGCACTATGGCTACACCTTC. The full variable domain, rest sourced from reference TRBV19 and TRBJ1-2, is DGGITQSPKYLFRKEGQNVTLSCEQNLNHDAMYWYRQDPGQGLRLIYYSQIVNDFQKGDIAEGYSVSREKKESFPLTVTSAQKNPTAFYLCASGDRGHYGYTFGSGTRLTVV.